Presented here are 27 T cell receptor beta chains from one specimen sequenced in a study of T cell changes during pregnancy in multiple sclerosis. Profiled with immunoSEQ multiplex PCR; TCRdb holds only in-frame clones, not every one. The sample records about 100,000 clones, approximately 91% being singletons. Sequenced material: peripheral blood, taken in the second trimester of pregnancy. All receptors derive from a female donor with multiple sclerosis, enrolled in a pregnancy study.

The chain carries TRBV6-6 and TRBJ2-1; D unresolved. Germline V gives CDR1 MNHNY, CDR2 SVGAGI (reference sequence). Trimming pared 4 bases from V and 0 bases from J, leaving 10 bases between. This CDR3 is 15 amino acids long. CDR3 bases: TGTGCCAGCAGTTTGGCGGTAAGCTCCTACAATGAGCAGTTCTTC. Translated, it gives CASSLAVSSYNEQFF.

The chain recombines TRBV19 with TRBJ2-3; the match to TRBD2 covers 7 bases. The junction had 6 bases not matched to a gene; V was cut back by 2 bases and J by 4 bases. There are 15 residues in the CDR3. Germline V gene lookup returns CDR1 LNHDA and CDR2 SQIVND (reference sequence). CDR3 DNA sequence: TGTGCCAGTAGTATAAGCGGGAAAGGGGCAGATACGCAGTATTTT. Amino acid sequence: CASSISGKGADTQYF.

The rearrangement joins TRBV4-1 to TRBJ1-6, with D unclear. CDR1 MGHRA and CDR2 YSYEKL come from the germline V gene. V lost 2 bases and J lost 10, with 18 bases in between. The CDR3 extends over 16 amino acids. In DNA form, the CDR3 reads TGCGCCAGCAGCCAACTGACGGCGGGGTTGAAGTCACCCCTCCACTTT. This sequence encodes CASSQLTAGLKSPLHF.

The chain couples TRBV28 to TRBJ1-5, with TRBD1 matching 7 bases. CDR3 length equals 15 residues. Germline trimming cut 6 bases from V and 3 bases from J; bases unmatched to any gene: 8. CDR1 and CDR2 (germline): MDHEN, SYDVKM. The CDR3 DNA sequence: TGTGCCAGCAGGGGGGGACAGATACTCAATCAGCCCCAGCATTTT. It specifies CASRGGQILNQPQHF.

The chain is built from TRBV2 and TRBJ1-2, with TRBD1 matching 7 bases. The CDR3 loop spans 14 amino acids. Trimming at V came to 5 bases and at J to 5 bases, leaving 8 bases not matched to a gene. Germline CDR1 and CDR2: SNHLY and FYNNEI. The CDR3 spells CASSPSPTGYGYTF. CDR3 in DNA: TGTGCCAGCAGTCCCTCCCCGACAGGGTATGGCTACACCTTC.

This chain links TRBV19 with TRBJ2-4; weak D call: TRBD1 (6 bases). V dropped 3 bases and J dropped 5 bases, with 14 bases sitting between them. This CDR3 spans 15 amino acids. CDR1 is LNHDA and CDR2 is SQIVND in the germline V gene (reference sequence). CDR3 in DNA: TGTGCCAGTAGTATCGTTGGTCAGGGGCAAAACATTCAGTACTTC. This encodes CASSIVGQGQNIQYF.

The V gene is TRBV5-1, the J gene TRBJ2-5; 7 nucleotides agree with TRBD2. CDR1 SGHRS and CDR2 YFSETQ come from the germline V gene. The CDR3 runs 14 residues. J lost 5 bases, V lost 4 bases, and 8 bases had no gene match. The CDR3 nucleotides are TGCGCCAGCAGCCCAGCGACTAGCTTGGAGACCCAGTACTTC. It encodes CASSPATSLETQYF.

This clone turned up a few times. The chain has TRBV2 and TRBJ1-2; possibly TRBD1 for D (5 bases). This CDR3 comprises 11 residues. V lost 7 bases and J lost 3, with 6 bases in between. Looked up from germline, CDR1 is SNHLY and CDR2 is FYNNEI. The CDR3 loop is CASTRDYGYTF. The DNA for the CDR3 is TGTGCCAGCACCAGGGACTATGGCTACACCTTC. Supplemented by reference TRBV2 and TRBJ1-2, the full variable domain reads EPEVTQTPSHQVTQMGQEVILRCVPISNHLYFYWYRQILGQKVEFLVSFYNNEISEKSEIFDDQFSVERPDGSNFTLKIRSTKLEDSAMYFCASTRDYGYTFGSGTRLTVV.

The chain recombines TRBV6-6 with TRBJ1-2; TRBD1 aligns across 7 bases. This CDR3 region has 15 residues. V lost 5 bases, J lost 4 bases, and 10 bases stayed unmatched. The germline V gene encodes CDR1 MNHNY and CDR2 SVGAGI (reference sequence). This CDR3 reads CASSPGQGDGYGYTF. CDR3 nucleotide sequence: TGTGCCAGCAGTCCCGGGCAGGGGGATGGCTATGGCTACACCTTC.

Here the CDR3 DNA reads TGCAGCGTTGAAGATAAGGGAGGCCGAGATACGCAGTATTTT. This gives the protein CSVEDKGGRDTQYF. The chain couples TRBV29-1 to TRBJ2-3; TRBD2 might be the D (6 bases). CDR3 length: 14 residues. In germline, CDR1 is SQVTM, CDR2 ANQGSEA. V was pared by 0 bases and J by 5 bases, with 12 bases between.

The chain recombines TRBV7-2 with TRBJ1-4; 9 bases align to TRBD1. The ends lost 3 bases at V and 4 bases at J; junction bases unmatched: 0. This CDR3 has 14 residues. Per germline, CDR1 SGHTA and CDR2 FQGNSA. DNA for the CDR3: TGTGCCAGCAGCTTGACAGGGGGTAATGAAAAACTGTTTTTT. Translating gives CASSLTGGNEKLFF.

The chain couples TRBV27 to TRBJ1-2, with a possible D match to TRBD1 (5 bases). CDR3 length: 17 amino acids. The V gene's germline CDR1 is MNHEY and CDR2 SMNVEV (reference sequence). Trimming removed 2 bases from V and 4 bases from J, with 20 bases in between. The DNA of the CDR3 is TGTGCCAGCAGTTTACTGGCGCGGGACTCTTGGGGCTATGGCTACACCTTC. It translates to CASSLLARDSWGYGYTF.

A single count supports this clone. The chain links TRBV2 to TRBJ1-5; the match to TRBD1 covers 9 bases. With 4 bases clipped from V and 5 bases from J, the junction kept 9 bases outside the gene matches. CDR1 and CDR2 (germline): SNHLY, FYNNEI. There are 16 residues in the CDR3. The CDR3 DNA sequence: TGTGCCAGCAGTGGAACCCGGGACAGGGTATATCAGCCCCAGCATTTT. This gives the protein CASSGTRDRVYQPQHF.

Points on this clone: The missing conserved phenylalanine or tryptophan at the end of this CDR3 makes a read error likely. The limits of the CDR3 on the DNA are not certain, so only TCRdb's listed CDR3 is given. V is TRBV28 and J is TRBJ2-3; the D call in the table, TRBD1, was not verified against the DNA. In germline, CDR1 is MDHEN, CDR2 SYDVKM. The CDR3 region is 12 residues in length, termini included. The CDR3: CASSDADSIEVV.

The genes are TRBV7-6 and TRBJ2-1; no definite D call. CDR1 and CDR2 from the germline V gene are SGHVS and FNYEAQ. The CDR3 extends over 15 amino acids. V gave up 5 bases and J gave up 8 bases, with 19 bases separating them. The CDR3 nucleotides are TGTGCCAGCAGCCCGAGCGTGAGTCTGATGGATGAGCAGTTCTTC. Protein sequence: CASSPSVSLMDEQFF.

This clone appeared once. The CDR3 reads CASSLDRNTGELFF. The CDR3 bases are TGTGCCAGCAGCTTGGACAGGAACACCGGGGAGCTGTTTTTT. The gene calls are TRBV5-4 and TRBJ2-2; D gene uncertain. Germline V CDR1 and CDR2: SGHNT, YYREEE (reference sequence). V gave up 0 bases and J gave up 1 base, with 4 bases separating them. The CDR3 runs 14 residues.

The chain recombines TRBV4-2 with TRBJ2-5; possible D gene TRBD1, 6 bases. The CDR3 consists of 14 residues. With 1 base removed from V and 5 bases from J, the gap between germline ends came to 11 bases. CDR1 is LGHNA and CDR2 is YNFKEQ in the germline V gene. This CDR3 is CASSQAGVGETQYF. CDR3 sequence (DNA): TGTGCCAGCAGCCAAGCAGGGGTGGGGGAGACCCAGTACTTC.

The gene calls are TRBV7-8 and TRBJ2-5; 9 bases agree with TRBD1. V trimming: 2 bases; J trimming: 5 bases; junction bases outside the gene matches: 3. CDR3 length equals 14 residues. CDR1 is SGHVS and CDR2 is FQNEAQ in the germline V gene. CDR3 sequence reads: CASSLFDRGETQYF. In DNA form, the CDR3 reads TGTGCCAGCAGCTTATTCGACAGGGGGGAGACCCAGTACTTC.

There are a few counts of this clone. J is TRBJ1-2 and V is TRBV28, with D uncertain. CDR1 MDHEN and CDR2 SYDVKM come from the germline V gene. Trimming took off 3 bases at V and 4 bases at J, with 9 bases between the two ends. The CDR3 is 13 residues long. CDR3 in amino acids: CASSFEGGYGYTF. The CDR3 coding sequence is TGTGCCAGCAGTTTTGAGGGAGGCTATGGCTACACCTTC.

This chain connects TRBV28 to TRBJ1-3, with D unresolved. The CDR3 consists of 14 residues. Deletions cut 5 bases from V and 2 bases from J, with 10 bases between. Germline CDR1 reads MDHEN; CDR2 reads SYDVKM. The CDR3 protein is CASSLGVAGNTIYF. CDR3 DNA: TGTGCCAGCAGTCTCGGGGTAGCTGGAAACACCATATATTTT.

At least ten counts were recorded for this clone. The chain joins TRBV10-3 to TRBJ1-1, with 9 bases fitting TRBD1. With V trimmed by 10 bases and J by 1 base, 7 bases remained unmatched. CDR3 length: 14 residues. Per the germline V gene, CDR1 is ENHRY and CDR2 is SYGVKD. The CDR3 nucleotides read TGTGCCACCTCCGACAGGGGGACGAACACTGAAGCTTTCTTT. Protein: CATSDRGTNTEAFF.

The chain recombines TRBV27 with TRBJ2-7, with 10 bases fitting TRBD1. The V gene end was trimmed by 6 bases and the J gene end by 5 bases; junction bases not matched to a gene: 7. The CDR3 sequence is 14 residues long. CDR1 MNHEY and CDR2 SMNVEV come from the germline V gene (reference sequence). The CDR3 region is CASRSGTGVNEQYF. The DNA for the CDR3 is TGTGCCAGCAGGTCCGGGACAGGGGTCAACGAGCAGTACTTC.

V usage is TRBV13 and J usage is TRBJ2-5; 8 bases match TRBD2. The CDR3 is 15 amino acids. With 3 bases clipped from V and 5 bases from J, the junction kept 8 bases outside the gene matches. Germline V gene data show CDR1 as PRHDT and CDR2 as FYEKMQ (reference sequence). In DNA, the CDR3 is TGTGCCAGCAGCTTCACACGGACTAGCTCTGAGACCCAGTACTTC. This gives the protein CASSFTRTSSETQYF. The whole variable domain, remainder taken from reference TRBV13 and TRBJ2-5, is AAGVIQSPRHLIKEKRETATLKCYPIPRHDTVYWYQQGPGQDPQFLISFYEKMQSDKGSIPDRFSAQQFSDYHSELNMSSLELGDSALYFCASSFTRTSSETQYFGPGTRLLVL.

J is TRBJ2-7 and V is TRBV6-5; a possible D gene is TRBD1 (5 bases). The germline V gene encodes CDR1 MNHEY and CDR2 SVGAGI. The CDR3 loop spans 15 amino acids. V was clipped by 2 bases and J by 3 bases, with 14 bases between them. In nucleotides, the CDR3 is TGTGCCAGCAGTTACGGGCGGACAAATGTCTACGAGCAGTACTTC. Its protein is CASSYGRTNVYEQYF.

The genes are TRBV29-1 and TRBJ2-5; 7 nucleotides agree with TRBD2. CDR3 length equals 15 residues. The germline V gene encodes CDR1 SQVTM and CDR2 ANQGSEA. V shed 3 bases and J 1 base; nucleotides not matched to a gene: 8. In DNA, the CDR3 is TGCAGCGTTGACGGAGGGGAGGGAACCCAAGAGACCCAGTACTTC. Its translation: CSVDGGEGTQETQYF.

The V gene is TRBV14, the J gene TRBJ2-1; D not resolved. The CDR3 sequence is 15 residues long. Germline V gene lookup returns CDR1 SGHDN and CDR2 FVKESK. Deletions cut 1 base from V and 0 bases from J, with 7 bases between. In DNA form, the CDR3 reads TGTGCCAGCAGCCAAGTACGGGTCTCCTACAATGAGCAGTTCTTC. Protein sequence: CASSQVRVSYNEQFF.

The rearrangement links TRBV27 to TRBJ1-5; the D gene is possibly TRBD1 (5 bases). V lost 7 bases and J lost 4, with 8 bases in between. Germline loops: CDR1 MNHEY, CDR2 SMNVEV (reference sequence). The CDR3 has 12 residues. The CDR3 bases are TGTGCCAGCAAAAAGGGGAATCAGCCCCAGCATTTT. This sequence encodes CASKKGNQPQHF.